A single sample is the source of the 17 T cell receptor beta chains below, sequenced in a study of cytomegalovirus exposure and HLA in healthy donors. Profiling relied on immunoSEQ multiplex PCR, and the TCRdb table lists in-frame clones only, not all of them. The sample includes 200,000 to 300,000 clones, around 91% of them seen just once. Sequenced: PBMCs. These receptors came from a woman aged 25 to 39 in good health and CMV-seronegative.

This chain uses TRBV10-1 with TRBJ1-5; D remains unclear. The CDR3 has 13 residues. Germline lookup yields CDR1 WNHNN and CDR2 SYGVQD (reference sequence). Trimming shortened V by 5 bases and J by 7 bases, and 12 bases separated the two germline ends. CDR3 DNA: TGCGCCAGCAGTCACAAGGGAGGACAGCCCCAGCATTTT. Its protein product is CASSHKGGQPQHF.

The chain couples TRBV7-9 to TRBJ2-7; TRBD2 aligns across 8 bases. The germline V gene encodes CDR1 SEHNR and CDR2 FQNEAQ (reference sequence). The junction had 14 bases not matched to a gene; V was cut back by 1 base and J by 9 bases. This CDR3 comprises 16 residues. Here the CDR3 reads CASSLVGSGAPTWQYF. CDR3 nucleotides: TGTGCCAGCAGCTTAGTAGGTAGCGGGGCACCTACTTGGCAGTACTTC.

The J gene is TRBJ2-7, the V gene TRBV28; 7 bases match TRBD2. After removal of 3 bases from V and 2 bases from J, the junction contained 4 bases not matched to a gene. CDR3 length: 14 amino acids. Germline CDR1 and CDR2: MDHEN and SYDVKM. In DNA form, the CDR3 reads TGTGCCAGCAGTTTGGGCGGGAGCACCTACGAGCAGTACTTC. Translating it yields CASSLGGSTYEQYF.

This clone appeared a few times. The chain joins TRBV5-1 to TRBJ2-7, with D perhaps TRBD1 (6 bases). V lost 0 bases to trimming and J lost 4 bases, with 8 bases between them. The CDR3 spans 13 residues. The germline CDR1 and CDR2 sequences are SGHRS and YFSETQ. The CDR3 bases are TGCGCCAGCAGCTTGGACAGGGTATACGAGCAGTACTTC. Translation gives CASSLDRVYEQYF.

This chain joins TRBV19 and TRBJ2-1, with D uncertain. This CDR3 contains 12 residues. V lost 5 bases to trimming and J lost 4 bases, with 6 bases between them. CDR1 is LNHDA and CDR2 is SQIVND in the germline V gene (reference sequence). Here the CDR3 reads CASSARYNEQFF. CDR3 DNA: TGTGCCAGTAGTGCAAGATACAATGAGCAGTTCTTC.

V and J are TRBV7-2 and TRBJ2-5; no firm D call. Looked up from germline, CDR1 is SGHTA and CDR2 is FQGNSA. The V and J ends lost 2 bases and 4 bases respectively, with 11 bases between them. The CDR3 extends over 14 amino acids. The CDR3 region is CASSLLVSRETQYF. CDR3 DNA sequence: TGTGCCAGCAGCTTACTGGTGTCCCGAGAGACCCAGTACTTC.

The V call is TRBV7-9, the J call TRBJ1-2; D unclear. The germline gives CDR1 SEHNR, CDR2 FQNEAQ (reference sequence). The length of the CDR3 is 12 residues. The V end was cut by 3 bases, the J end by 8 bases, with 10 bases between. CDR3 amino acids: CASSFNREGYTF. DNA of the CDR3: TGTGCCAGCAGCTTCAATAGGGAGGGCTACACCTTC.

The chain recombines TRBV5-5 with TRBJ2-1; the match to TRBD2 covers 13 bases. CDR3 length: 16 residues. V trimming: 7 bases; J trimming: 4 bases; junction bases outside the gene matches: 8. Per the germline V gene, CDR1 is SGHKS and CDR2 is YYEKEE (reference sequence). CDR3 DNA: TGTGCCAGCTACGGGACTAGCGGGAACCTATACAATGAGCAGTTCTTC. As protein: CASYGTSGNLYNEQFF. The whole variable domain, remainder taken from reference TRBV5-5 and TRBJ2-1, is DAGVTQSPTHLIKTRGQQVTLRCSPISGHKSVSWYQQVLGQGPQFIFQYYEKEERGRGNFPDRFSARQFPNYSSELNVNALLLGDSALYLCASYGTSGNLYNEQFFGPGTRLTVL.

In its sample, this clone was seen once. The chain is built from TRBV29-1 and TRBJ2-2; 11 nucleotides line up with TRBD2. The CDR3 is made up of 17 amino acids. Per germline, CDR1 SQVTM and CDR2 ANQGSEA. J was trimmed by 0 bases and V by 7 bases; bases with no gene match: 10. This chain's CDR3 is CSAITRLAGSNTGELFF. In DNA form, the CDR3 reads TGCAGCGCTATCACAAGACTAGCGGGATCGAACACCGGGGAGCTGTTTTTT.

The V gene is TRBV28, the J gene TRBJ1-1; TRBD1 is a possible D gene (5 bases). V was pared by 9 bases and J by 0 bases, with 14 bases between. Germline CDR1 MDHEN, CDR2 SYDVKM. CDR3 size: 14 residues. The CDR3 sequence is CASLTDTMNTEAFF. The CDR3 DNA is TGTGCCAGTTTGACAGACACCATGAACACTGAAGCTTTCTTT.

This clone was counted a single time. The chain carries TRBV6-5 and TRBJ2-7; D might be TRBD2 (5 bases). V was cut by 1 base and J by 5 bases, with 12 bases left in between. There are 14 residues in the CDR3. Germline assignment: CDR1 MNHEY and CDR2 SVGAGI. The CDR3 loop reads CASSYLVGEDEQYF. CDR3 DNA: TGTGCCAGCAGTTACTTAGTGGGAGAGGACGAGCAGTACTTC.

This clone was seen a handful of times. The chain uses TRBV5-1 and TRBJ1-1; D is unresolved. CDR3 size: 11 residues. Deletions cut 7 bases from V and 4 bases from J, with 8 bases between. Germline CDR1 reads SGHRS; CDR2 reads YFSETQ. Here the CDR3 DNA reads TGCGCCAGCCACGTGGGCACTGAAGCTTTCTTT. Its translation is CASHVGTEAFF.

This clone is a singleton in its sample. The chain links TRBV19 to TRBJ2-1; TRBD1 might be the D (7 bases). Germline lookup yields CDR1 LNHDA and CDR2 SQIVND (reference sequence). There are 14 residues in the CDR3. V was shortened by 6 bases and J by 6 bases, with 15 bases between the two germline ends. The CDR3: CASSKGGTVNEQFF. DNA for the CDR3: TGTGCCAGTAGCAAGGGCGGGACAGTCAATGAGCAGTTCTTC.

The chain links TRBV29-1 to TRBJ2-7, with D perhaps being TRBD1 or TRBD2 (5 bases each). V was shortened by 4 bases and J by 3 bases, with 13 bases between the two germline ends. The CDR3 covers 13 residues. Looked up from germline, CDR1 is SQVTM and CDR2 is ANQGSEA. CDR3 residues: CSVVGVNFYEQYF. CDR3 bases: TGCAGCGTTGTGGGGGTCAATTTCTACGAGCAGTACTTC.

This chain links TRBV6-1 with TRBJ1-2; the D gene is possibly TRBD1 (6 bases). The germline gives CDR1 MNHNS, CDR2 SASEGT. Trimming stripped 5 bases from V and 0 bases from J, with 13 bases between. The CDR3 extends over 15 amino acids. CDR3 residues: CASSPRTATNYGYTF. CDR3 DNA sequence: TGTGCCAGCAGTCCCAGGACAGCAACTAACTATGGCTACACCTTC.

The CDR3 region has the DNA TGTGCCAGCAGACAACAGGGATTCGGCAATGAGCAGTTCTTC. Encoded protein: CASRQQGFGNEQFF. The V and J genes are TRBV6-5 and TRBJ2-1; the D gene is possibly TRBD1 (6 bases). The V and J ends lost 6 bases and 6 bases respectively, with 15 bases between them. Germline CDR1 reads MNHEY; CDR2 reads SVGAGI. The CDR3 runs to 14 residues.

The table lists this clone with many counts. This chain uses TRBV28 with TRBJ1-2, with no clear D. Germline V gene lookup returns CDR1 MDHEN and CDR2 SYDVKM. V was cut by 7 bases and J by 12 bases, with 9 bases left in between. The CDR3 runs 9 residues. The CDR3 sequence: CASTPPHTF. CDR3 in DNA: TGTGCCAGCACCCCCCCCCACACCTTC.